This record covers a single T cell receptor (beta chain). The antigen is unknown. The record originates from a study of T cell repertoires in cytomegalovirus infection. Study observations and caveats: Dominating the ex vivo response were TCR beta clonotypes that were CMV-specific and HLA-C-restricted.

TCRdb processed the reads anew with MiXCR; each CDR3 protein has one entry. The data hold 300,000 to 400,000 distinct CDR3 sequences, with about a sixth observed a single time. V shed 4 bases and J shed 1 base, with 12 bases lying between them. Germline assignment: CDR1 SGHNT and CDR2 YYREEE (reference sequence). The CDR3 extends over 15 amino acids. The chain carries TRBV5-4 and TRBJ2-4; a weak D match, TRBD2 (6 bases). The sequenced material came from PBMCs. The clonotype was recovered from a human donor in good health (CMV status not recorded). Some clones in this sample may be carry-over from other donors' samples. DNA for the CDR3: TGTGCCAGCAGCCCCGGAGGGCTCGCCAAAAACATTCAGTACTTC. It codes for CASSPGGLAKNIQYF.